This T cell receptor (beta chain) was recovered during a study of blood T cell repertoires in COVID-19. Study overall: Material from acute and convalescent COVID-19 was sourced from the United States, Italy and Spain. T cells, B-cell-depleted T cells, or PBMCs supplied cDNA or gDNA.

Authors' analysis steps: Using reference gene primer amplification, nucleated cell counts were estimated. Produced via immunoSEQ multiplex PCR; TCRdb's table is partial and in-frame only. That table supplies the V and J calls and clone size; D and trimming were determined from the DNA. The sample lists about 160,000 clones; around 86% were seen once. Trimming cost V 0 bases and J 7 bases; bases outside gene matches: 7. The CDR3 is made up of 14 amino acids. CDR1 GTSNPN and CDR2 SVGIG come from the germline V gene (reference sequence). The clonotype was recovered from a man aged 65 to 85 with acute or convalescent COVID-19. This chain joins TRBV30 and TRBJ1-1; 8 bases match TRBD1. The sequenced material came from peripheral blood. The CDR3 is CAWSVRTGSHEAFF. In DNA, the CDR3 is TGTGCCTGGAGTGTTAGGACAGGGAGCCATGAAGCTTTCTTT.